These T cell receptor beta chains were read from a single sample in a study of shared clonotypes between healthy human individuals. This table comes from immunoSEQ multiplex PCR, and its TCRdb copy is limited to in-frame clones, with some not included. The sample holds about 2 million clones, about 94% seen once. The specimen was naive CD8+ T cells sorted from blood. The receptors shown here come from a man in his late teens or twenties in good health. CDR3s leave out the opening cysteine and the closing phenylalanine or tryptophan.

V gene	J gene	CDR3 protein
TRBV2	TRBJ2-7	ASSGGGGYSYEQY
TRBV6-1	TRBJ1-5	ASCPGQGSNQPQH
TRBV19	TRBJ2-1	ASMPGQGPYNEQF
TRBV7-9	TRBJ2-7	ASSLPGTSVIYEQY
TRBV19	TRBJ2-2	ASTVFEGTSAGELF
TRBV28	TRBJ2-1	ASSSSTGASSYNEQF
TRBV13	TRBJ2-4	ASSVRIAKNIQY
TRBV2	TRBJ1-3	ASSGRGNSGNTIY
TRBV5-6	TRBJ1-1	ASLTNRGSETEAF
TRBV6-5	TRBJ2-7	ASSYSTSGSYEQY
TRBV6-6	TRBJ2-1	ASSPTEPNEQF
TRBV4-3	TRBJ2-7	ASSQFGVRNEQY
TRBV4-1	TRBJ1-1	ASSQDSEGVNTEAF
TRBV27	TRBJ2-7	ASSLRTSHHEQY
TRBV27	TRBJ1-5	ASSWGLGDQPQH
TRBV30	TRBJ1-1	AWTAGAEAF
TRBV6-5	TRBJ2-1	ASTPTGNNEQF
TRBV9	TRBJ1-6	ASSGDSPGSPLH
TRBV9	TRBJ1-1	ASSVVSGGVTEAF
TRBV10-3	TRBJ2-7	AISGTPGEAGGYEQY
TRBV11-2	TRBJ1-2	ASSPSGGARGYT
TRBV5-6	TRBJ2-7	ASSLLAAPYEQY
TRBV5-6	TRBJ1-6	ASSLAGGSPLH
TRBV15	TRBJ2-4	ATSTSGFLTAKNIQY
TRBV6-5	TRBJ2-7	ASSYPKAGSYEQY
TRBV20-1	TRBJ2-4	SASTGDIQY
TRBV2	TRBJ1-2	ASRAAVDYGYT
TRBV7-9	TRBJ2-4	ASSGPRGEWKNIQY
TRBV4-2	TRBJ1-2	ASSAGTDYGYT
TRBV2	TRBJ1-2	ASSGDSSNYGYT
TRBV5-6	TRBJ2-1	ASSSRGLDNEQF
TRBV29-1	TRBJ2-7	SVLGPGRSPYEQY
TRBV29-1	TRBJ2-7	SVEDQGTGGYYEQY
TRBV19	TRBJ1-5	ASRSTEYSNQPQH
TRBV27	TRBJ1-2	ASSLDGYGYT
TRBV11-2	TRBJ1-1	ASSLGRRQALNTEAF
TRBV7-9	TRBJ2-3	ASSLLAEDTQY
TRBV29-1	TRBJ1-2	SVEWGRYGYT
TRBV28	TRBJ2-2	ASSRGGNTGELF
TRBV6-1	TRBJ2-2	ASSSFSQGVLF
TRBV28	TRBJ2-3	ASSRAGETDTQY
TRBV20-1	TRBJ2-5	SATLQETQY